Below are 24 T cell receptor beta chains sequenced from a single sample in a study of early T cells in non-severe SARS-CoV-2 infection. A single record per CDR3 protein comes from TCRdb applying MiXCR to the 5' RACE reads. The sample lists tens of thousands of distinct CDR3 sequences; about 8.2% were seen once. Sequencing input: whole blood. The receptor source for this set is an adult who was a healthcare worker with PCR-confirmed SARS-CoV-2 infection or an uninfected control (not recorded which).

This clonotype was seen many times. The chain uses TRBV12-3 or TRBV12-4 and TRBJ2-7, with D perhaps matching TRBD1 (6 bases). The CDR3 runs to 13 residues. V was cut by 5 bases and J by 2 bases, with 10 bases left in between. This chain's CDR3 is CASSLRDTYEQYF. In DNA form, the CDR3 reads TGTGCCAGCAGTCTCCGGGACACCTACGAGCAGTACTTC.

At least ten counts were recorded for this clonotype. The CDR3 DNA reads TGCGCCAGCAGCTTGGAAGGACAATCCTACGAGCAGTACTTC. It is translated as CASSLEGQSYEQYF. The chain couples TRBV5-1 to TRBJ2-7, with a possible D match to TRBD1 (5 bases). Germline V lookup: CDR1 SGHRS, CDR2 YFSETQ. CDR3 length equals 14 residues. V was trimmed by 0 bases and J by 1 base, leaving 8 bases between them.

The chain employs TRBV7-8 and TRBJ2-2, with D perhaps being TRBD1 or TRBD2 (5 bases each). CDR3 length: 15 amino acids. Between the trimmed V and J ends, which lost 5 bases and 6 bases, there was a span of 16 bases. CDR1 SGHVS and CDR2 FQNEAQ come from the germline V gene. CDR3 loop: CASSARDVWPGELFF. CDR3 DNA: TGTGCCAGCAGCGCCCGGGACGTCTGGCCCGGGGAGCTGTTTTTT.

The rearrangement uses TRBV18 and TRBJ2-1, with D unclear. From germline, CDR1 is KGHSH and CDR2 LQKENI. This CDR3 comprises 11 residues. V lost 4 bases and J 9 bases, leaving 7 bases between the germline ends. In nucleotides, the CDR3 is TGTGCCAGCTCACAGAGTAGTGAGCAGTTCTTC. Translated, it gives CASSQSSEQFF. The full variable domain, rest sourced from reference TRBV18 and TRBJ2-1, is NAGVMQNPRHLVRRRGQEARLRCSPMKGHSHVYWYRQLPEEGLKFMVYLQKENIIDESGMPKERFSAEFPKEGPSILRIQQVVRGDSAAYFCASSQSSEQFFGPGTRLTVL.

The rearrangement joins TRBV7-2 to TRBJ2-1; 8 bases map to TRBD2. V lost 3 bases to trimming and J lost 4 bases; unmatched junction nucleotides: 8. In germline, CDR1 is SGHTA, CDR2 FQGNSA. CDR3 length: 16 residues. In nucleotides, the CDR3 is TGTGCCAGCAGCTTGGGGCCAGCGGGAGTATACAATGAGCAGTTCTTC. Protein sequence: CASSLGPAGVYNEQFF. Filled out from reference TRBV7-2 and TRBJ2-1, the complete variable domain reads GAGVSQSPSNKVTEKGKDVELRCDPISGHTALYWYRQSLGQGLEFLIYFQGNSAPDKSGLPSDRFSAERTGGSVSTLTIQRTQQEDSAVYLCASSLGPAGVYNEQFFGPGTRLTVL.

The rearrangement links TRBV5-5 to TRBJ1-6; TRBD1 is a possible D gene (6 bases). Looked up from germline, CDR1 is SGHKS and CDR2 is YYEKEE (reference sequence). The CDR3 runs to 15 residues. The V end lost 4 bases, the J end lost 6 bases, and 14 bases lay between the germline ends. CDR3 protein: CASSLRGLTNSPLHF. DNA of the CDR3: TGTGCCAGCAGCCTCAGGGGACTTACTAATTCACCCCTCCACTTT.

This clonotype was seen at least ten times. This chain connects TRBV11-2 to TRBJ1-1; no definite D call. V was trimmed by 5 bases and J by 1 base, leaving 11 bases between them. The CDR3 length is 14 residues. CDR1 and CDR2 (germline): SGHAT, FQNNGV. The CDR3 coding sequence is TGTGCCAGCAGCAAGGGATATACGAACACTGAAGCTTTCTTT. It specifies CASSKGYTNTEAFF. The full variable domain, rest sourced from reference TRBV11-2 and TRBJ1-1, is EAGVAQSPRYKIIEKRQSVAFWCNPISGHATLYWYQQILGQGPKLLIQFQNNGVVDDSQLPKDRFSAERLKGVDSTLKIQPAKLEDSAVYLCASSKGYTNTEAFFGQGTRLTVV.

This chain uses TRBV6-1 with TRBJ2-3; 11 nucleotides match TRBD2. The CDR3 runs to 16 residues. Germline CDR1 and CDR2: MNHNS and SASEGT. Unmatched junction bases numbered 2, after V lost 3 bases and J lost 0 bases. The CDR3 is CASSEWTSGSTDTQYF. CDR3 DNA: TGTGCCAGCAGTGAGTGGACTAGCGGGAGCACAGATACGCAGTATTTT.

J is TRBJ2-5 and V is TRBV7-2; D not resolved. Between the trimmed V and J ends, which lost 5 bases and 4 bases, there was a span of 11 bases. Germline loops: CDR1 SGHTA, CDR2 FQGNSA. CDR3 length: 13 amino acids. The CDR3 protein is CASSPSSLETQYF. CDR3 DNA: TGTGCCAGCAGCCCTTCTAGTTTAGAGACCCAGTACTTC.

This clonotype showed up many times. V and J are TRBV27 and TRBJ1-6, with D tentatively TRBD1 (5 bases). The CDR3 sequence is 14 residues long. Trimming left V 5 bases short and J 7 bases short, with 12 bases between. Germline loops: CDR1 MNHEY, CDR2 SMNVEV (reference sequence). CDR3 DNA: TGTGCCAGCAGTCCCGGGACCTGGAATTCACCCCTCCACTTT. It is translated as CASSPGTWNSPLHF.

This clonotype has a handful of counts. The chain uses TRBV7-9 and TRBJ1-1; D is perhaps TRBD1 (5 bases). Germline-derived CDR1 and CDR2 are SEHNR and FQNEAQ (reference sequence). V shed 1 base and J shed 3 bases, with 12 bases lying between them. This CDR3 comprises 15 residues. The CDR3 reads CASSLEAGSYTEAFF. The CDR3 DNA follows: TGTGCCAGCAGCTTAGAAGCAGGGTCTTACACTGAAGCTTTCTTT.

This clonotype was found a few times. The chain joins TRBV11-2 to TRBJ2-3; TRBD1 agrees at 10 bases. Trimming took 3 bases from V and 5 from J; bases not matched to a gene: 2. The germline V gene encodes CDR1 SGHAT and CDR2 FQNNGV. The CDR3 is 14 amino acids. The CDR3 sequence is CASSFRDRGDTQYF. The CDR3, as DNA: TGTGCCAGCAGCTTCAGGGACAGGGGAGATACGCAGTATTTT.

The V call is TRBV11-2, the J call TRBJ2-1; 9 nucleotides agree with TRBD2. The CDR3 covers 15 residues. V dropped 3 bases and J dropped 6; count of bases not matched to a gene: 6. Looked up from germline, CDR1 is SGHAT and CDR2 is FQNNGV. In DNA, the CDR3 is TGTGCCAGCAGCTTGGGTAGCGGGGGCATCAATGAGCAGTTCTTC. Translation: CASSLGSGGINEQFF. The full variable domain, its missing parts supplied by reference TRBV11-2 and TRBJ2-1, is EAGVAQSPRYKIIEKRQSVAFWCNPISGHATLYWYQQILGQGPKLLIQFQNNGVVDDSQLPKDRFSAERLKGVDSTLKIQPAKLEDSAVYLCASSLGSGGINEQFFGPGTRLTVL.

In its sample, this clonotype was seen many times. The chain is built from TRBV10-3 and TRBJ2-7; TRBD1 matches at 10 bases. There are 15 residues in the CDR3. Trimming at V came to 4 bases and at J to 4 bases, leaving 7 bases not matched to a gene. In germline, CDR1 is ENHRY, CDR2 SYGVKD. DNA of the CDR3: TGTGCCATCAGTGGTAGGTCGGGACAGGGGTACGAGCAGTACTTC. Translation: CAISGRSGQGYEQYF.

This clonotype came up many times. The gene calls are TRBV30 and TRBJ2-7, with D maybe TRBD2 (5 bases). The CDR3 covers 11 residues. Germline V CDR1 and CDR2: GTSNPN, SVGIG (reference sequence). V was clipped by 0 bases and J by 7 bases, with 7 bases between them. The CDR3 spells CAWSVRREQYF. In DNA, the CDR3 is TGTGCCTGGAGTGTACGGAGGGAGCAGTACTTC.

This rearrangement joins TRBV25-1 to TRBJ1-1; D may be TRBD1 (5 bases). Germline-derived CDR1 and CDR2 are MGHDK and SYGVNS. Trimming stripped 2 bases from V and 6 bases from J, with 7 bases between. The CDR3 is 12 residues long. CDR3 DNA: TGTGCCAGCAGTGAAGGGGCGGCTGAAGCTTTCTTT. Translated, it gives CASSEGAAEAFF.

This clonotype has ten or more counts. The genes are TRBV7-8 and TRBJ2-7, with D tentatively TRBD2 (5 bases). The CDR3 has 13 residues. Trimming removed 4 bases at V and 2 bases at J, with 9 bases between. Germline CDR1 and CDR2: SGHVS and FQNEAQ. The chain's CDR3 is CASSSGGTYEQYF. The CDR3 nucleotides read TGTGCCAGCAGCTCAGGAGGCACCTACGAGCAGTACTTC.

This chain links TRBV11-2 with TRBJ2-3; D call uncertain. Per germline, CDR1 SGHAT and CDR2 FQNNGV. The CDR3 is made up of 14 amino acids. V lost 3 bases to trimming and J lost 4 bases, with 11 bases between them. CDR3 in amino acids: CASSLGLSADTQYF. The CDR3 DNA follows: TGTGCCAGCAGCTTGGGCCTCTCCGCAGATACGCAGTATTTT.

The chain is built from TRBV27 and TRBJ2-4; 10 bases are a match to TRBD1. In germline, CDR1 is MNHEY, CDR2 SMNVEV (reference sequence). CDR3 length: 16 residues. V was pared by 0 bases and J by 5 bases, with 4 bases of the junction left unmatched. CDR3 nucleotide sequence: TGTGCCAGCAGTTTATCGGCTGGGACAGGGGAAAACATTCAGTACTTC. Translation: CASSLSAGTGENIQYF.

This clonotype was recorded many times. The chain recombines TRBV19 with TRBJ2-7; 11 bases map to TRBD1. The CDR3 contains 15 residues. Germline assignment: CDR1 LNHDA and CDR2 SQIVND (reference sequence). V gave up 4 bases and J gave up 0 bases; unmatched junction bases: 2. The CDR3 here is CASSSGQGASYEQYF. CDR3 nucleotide sequence: TGTGCCAGTAGTAGTGGACAGGGGGCCTCCTACGAGCAGTACTTC. Complete variable domain (other parts from reference TRBV19 and TRBJ2-7): DGGITQSPKYLFRKEGQNVTLSCEQNLNHDAMYWYRQDPGQGLRLIYYSQIVNDFQKGDIAEGYSVSREKKESFPLTVTSAQKNPTAFYLCASSSGQGASYEQYFGPGTRLTVT.

The V and J genes are TRBV5-4 and TRBJ2-3; TRBD1 matches 9 bases. Germline CDR1 SGHNT, CDR2 YYREEE (reference sequence). This CDR3 has 15 amino acids. With V trimmed by 0 bases and J by 3 bases, 2 bases remained unmatched. CDR3 amino acids: CASSLVTGGTDTQYF. The CDR3 nucleotides are TGTGCCAGCAGCTTGGTGACAGGGGGTACAGATACGCAGTATTTT.

In its sample, this clonotype was seen a few times. This rearrangement joins TRBV10-3 to TRBJ1-6; D may be TRBD1 (6 bases). V was pared by 4 bases and J by 8 bases, with 15 bases between. Germline CDR1 is ENHRY and CDR2 is SYGVKD. The CDR3 contains 15 residues. This CDR3 reads CAISVLGGVDSPLHF. DNA for the CDR3: TGTGCCATCAGTGTACTGGGGGGCGTGGATTCACCCCTCCACTTT.

The CDR3, as DNA: TGTGCCACCGCATACACAGGGTTTGGGGAGACCCAGTACTTC. Translated: CATAYTGFGETQYF. This chain links TRBV15 with TRBJ2-5; a possible D gene is TRBD1 (6 bases). Looked up from germline, CDR1 is LNHNV and CDR2 is YYDKDF (reference sequence). The CDR3 spans 14 residues. Trimming cost V 8 bases and J 5 bases, with 18 bases left between them.

This CDR3 is CASSFGVKSTDTQYF. CDR3 sequence (DNA): TGTGCCAGCAGTTTCGGGGTGAAAAGCACAGATACGCAGTATTTT. V is TRBV2 and J is TRBJ2-3; TRBD2 might be the D (5 bases). The CDR3 is 15 amino acids. The V and J ends lost 5 bases and 0 bases respectively, with 12 bases between them. Per the germline V gene, CDR1 is SNHLY and CDR2 is FYNNEI.